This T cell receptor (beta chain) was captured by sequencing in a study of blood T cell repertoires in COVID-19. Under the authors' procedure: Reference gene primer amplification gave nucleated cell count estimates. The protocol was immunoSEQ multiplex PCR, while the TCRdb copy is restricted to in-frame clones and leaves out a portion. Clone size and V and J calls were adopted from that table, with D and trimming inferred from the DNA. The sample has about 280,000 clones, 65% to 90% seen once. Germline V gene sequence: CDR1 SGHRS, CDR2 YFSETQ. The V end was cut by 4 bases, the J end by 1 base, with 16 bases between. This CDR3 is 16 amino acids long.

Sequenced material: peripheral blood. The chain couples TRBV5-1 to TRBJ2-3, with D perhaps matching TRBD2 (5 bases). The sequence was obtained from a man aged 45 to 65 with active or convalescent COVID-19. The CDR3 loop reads CASSREQWTGTDTQYF. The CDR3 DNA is TGCGCCAGCAGCCGGGAACAGTGGACTGGCACAGATACGCAGTATTTT. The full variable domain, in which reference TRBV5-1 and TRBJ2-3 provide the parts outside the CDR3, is KAGVTQTPRYLIKTRGQQVTLSCSPISGHRSVSWYQQTPGQGLQFLFEYFSETQRNKGNFPGRFSGRQFSNSRSEMNVSTLELGDSALYLCASSREQWTGTDTQYFGPGTRLTVL.